These T cell receptor delta chains were read from a single sample in a study of gamma-delta T cells after stem cell transplantation. TCRdb re-processed the RT-PCR reads via CATT. The table shows 2,500 to 3,500 delta-chain clones, with 5% occurring only once. The sample was gamma-delta T cells. Source of these receptors: a human donor. It is not recorded whose cells these are; they may come from a transplant donor. Each CDR3 is given with its conserved first and last residue. Each record gives: J gene, D gene, V gene, clone size, CDR3 DNA, CDR3 protein. D genes are given only for firm matches. Size is omitted from some rows. Given values are once, few, many or a class for expanded clones.

TRDJ3 TRDD3 TRDV2 large TGTGCCTGTGACACGACTGGGGGATACTCGAGCTCCTGGGACACCCGACAGATGTTTTTC CACDTTGGYSSSWDTRQMFF
TRDJ1 TRDD3 TRDV1 NA TGTGCTCTTGGGGAACCGGTTCCTACGGAGAGACTGGGGGATACGCCCTCTTCAACCGATAAACTCATCTTT CALGEPVPTERLGDTPSSTDKLIF
TRDJ1 NA TRDV1 many TGTGCTCTTGGGGAACCTTCCTCCTACACGGACTCAAACACCGATAAACTCATCTTT CALGEPSSYTDSNTDKLIF
TRDJ1 TRDD3 TRDV2 few TGTGCCTGTCTTCTACTGGGGGATACGCGGGACCGCAAGGACGTTTACACCGATAAACTCATCTTT CACLLLGDTRDRKDVYTDKLIF
TRDJ1 TRDD3 TRDV2 medium-sized TGTGCCTGTGACACGGTGGGTACTGGGGGATTTCCGAATAAACTCATCTTT CACDTVGTGGFPNKLIF
TRDJ1 NA TRDV2 few TGTGCCTGTGACACCGTTCTCGCCACGCAGGGTACCGGGATCGCCGATAAACTCATCTTT CACDTVLATQGTGIADKLIF
TRDJ1 TRDD3 TRDV2 NA TGTGCCTGTGACATTCTGGGGGACAACACCGATAAACTCATCTTT CACDILGDNTDKLIF
TRDJ1 NA TRDV2 hyperexpanded TGTGCCTGTGACCCGCTTCCAAATCTGCTGGGTCGAACCCTTGGGAACACCGATAAACTCATCTTT CACDPLPNLLGRTLGNTDKLIF
TRDJ3 TRDD3 TRDV2 few TGTGCCTGTGACACCGAACTACTGGGGGATAGTACCTGGGACACCCGACAGATGTTTTTC CACDTELLGDSTWDTRQMFF
TRDJ1 NA TRDV2 medium-sized TGTGCCTGTGCCTCTCTCCATCCCACCGATAAACTCATCTTT CACASLHPTDKLIF
TRDJ1 TRDD3 TRDV2 large TGTGCCTGTGACACCGTTGGTGGGGGATACGCGGAGTACACCGATAAACTCATCTTT CACDTVGGGYAEYTDKLIF
TRDJ1 TRDD3 TRDV2 many TGTGCCTGTGACGGAGTTACTGGGGGTTCCCAGTACACCGATAAACTCATCTTT CACDGVTGGSQYTDKLIF
TRDJ1 TRDD3 TRDV2 large TGTGCCTGTGACACGGTGGGGGACCCCGAGGACACCGATAAACTCATCTTT CACDTVGDPEDTDKLIF
TRDJ1 TRDD3 TRDV2 NA TGTGCCTGTGACCCTTTACTGGGGGCTCCAGTTGTGACCGATAAACTCATCTTT CACDPLLGAPVVTDKLIF
TRDJ1 NA TRDV2 few TGTGCCTGTGACACCGTTGGGGAGAACACCGATAAACTCATCTTT CACDTVGENTDKLIF
TRDJ3 TRDD3 TRDV2 NA TGTGCCTGTGACTCCGTAGAGGGGGATACGCCGGAAGAAACCTCCTGGGACACCCGACAGATGTTTTTC CACDSVEGDTPEETSWDTRQMFF
TRDJ1 TRDD3 TRDV2 medium-sized TGTGCCTGTGACACCCTTACTGGGGGAAACCATTACACCGATAAACTCATCTTT CACDTLTGGNHYTDKLIF
TRDJ1 TRDD3 TRDV2 few TGTGCCTGTGACGGACTGGGGGATACGGGCCACACCGATAAACTCATCTTT CACDGLGDTGHTDKLIF
TRDJ1 TRDD3 TRDV2 large TGTGCCTGTGATATCCTGGGGGGGTCCGATAAACTCATCTTT CACDILGGSDKLIF
TRDJ1 TRDD3 TRDV2 large TGTGCCTGTGACACTCTACTGGGGGACACCGATAAACTCATCTTT CACDTLLGDTDKLIF
TRDJ1 TRDD3 TRDV2 medium-sized TGTGCCTGTGACACCGCTGGGGGATTTTCCGATAAACTCATCTTT CACDTAGGFSDKLIF
TRDJ3 TRDD3 TRDV2 NA TGTGCCCGTGACCCCATATACCGTAGGGGATACGTCGGGAGTTCCTGGGACACCCGACAGATGTTTTTC CARDPIYRRGYVGSSWDTRQMFF
TRDJ1 NA TRDV2 medium-sized TGTGCCTGTGACACCGTGGGGGGCCTGGGTCCCGATAAACTCATCTTT CACDTVGGLGPDKLIF
TRDJ1 TRDD3 TRDV2 few TGTGCCTGTGACACCGTGGAACTGGGGGATACACAGTTGTACACCGATAAACTCATCTTT CACDTVELGDTQLYTDKLIF
TRDJ3 TRDD3 TRDV2 few TGTGCCTGTGACACCGTTTCGACTGGGGGTGCCGCGTCCTGGGACACCCGACAGATGTTTTTC CACDTVSTGGAASWDTRQMFF
TRDJ3 TRDD3 TRDV2 many TGTGCCTGTGACACCGTACTGGGGGATGGAGGCTCCTGGGACACCCGACAGATGTTTTTC CACDTVLGDGGSWDTRQMFF
TRDJ3 TRDD3 TRDV2 few TGTGCCTGTGACACAATGGCTGGGGGACCCACCTGGGACACCCGACAGATGTTTTTC CACDTMAGGPTWDTRQMFF
TRDJ1 NA TRDV2 medium-sized TGTGCCTGTGACTCGCTCTGGGGTCACTCCAACGATAAACTCATCTTT CACDSLWGHSNDKLIF
TRDJ1 TRDD3 TRDV2 NA TGTGCCTGTGACCCTTTACTGGGGGATACACAGTTGTACACCGATAAACTCATCTTT CACDPLLGDTQLYTDKLIF
TRDJ1 NA TRDV2 few TGTGCCTGTGACAAAGTGGGGGCCCCCGTACCCGATAAACTCATCTTT CACDKVGAPVPDKLIF
TRDJ1 TRDD3 TRDV2 NA TGTGCCTGTGACCCTTTACTGGGGGATACTCACCGTCTAGTCGATAAACTCATCTTT CACDPLLGDTHRLVDKLIF
TRDJ1 TRDD3 TRDV3 NA TGTGCCTTTTTCCCTAATGGGGGATACGCGACGGAAACCGATAAACTCATCTTT CAFFPNGGYATETDKLIF
TRDJ1 TRDD3 TRDV2 medium-sized TGTGCCTGTGACACCGTCTCTGAACTGGGGGACCCCGGAGGGAGAAATCTTAAACTCATCTTT CACDTVSELGDPGGRNLKLIF
TRDJ1 NA TRDV2 few TGTGCCTGTGACGGTTTGGGGGTCTACACCGATAAACTCATCTTT CACDGLGVYTDKLIF
TRDJ1 NA TRDV2 few TGTGCCTGTGACACAATGGCTGGGTGGGGACCAACTTACACCGATAAACTCATCTTT CACDTMAGWGPTYTDKLIF
TRDJ1 TRDD3 TRDV2 NA TGTGCCTCTTACGGGGTGGGGGATACGCAAACCGATAAACTCATCTTT CASYGVGDTQTDKLIF
TRDJ1 TRDD3 TRDV2 few TGTGCCTGTCTTCTACTGGGGGATACGCCAGCCGGAAAAAAACTCATCTTT CACLLLGDTPAGKKLIF
TRDJ1 TRDD3 TRDV2 once TGTGCCTGTGACACCGTGGCTATACTGGGGGCCCCCGTACCCGATAAACTCATCTTT CACDTVAILGAPVPDKLIF
TRDJ1 NA TRDV2 medium-sized TGTGCCTGTGACACCGTGGGATCCAAAGCCGTGTACACCGATAAACTCATCTTT CACDTVGSKAVYTDKLIF
TRDJ1 TRDD3 TRDV2 large TGTGCCTGTGACACCCTCCTGGGGGACAACACCGATAAACTCATCTTT CACDTLLGDNTDKLIF
TRDJ1 TRDD3 TRDV2 medium-sized TGTGCCTGTGACGCCATGGGGGATAAGCCCGATAAACTCATCTTT CACDAMGDKPDKLIF
TRDJ1 TRDD3 TRDV2 medium-sized TGTGCCTGTGACAGTATCAACTGGGGGATACGGGCCGATAAACTCATCTTT CACDSINWGIRADKLIF
TRDJ3 TRDD3 TRDV2 NA TGTGCCTGTGACGTACCTGGGGGCTATAGCTCCTGGGACACCCGACAGATGTTTTTC CACDVPGGYSSWDTRQMFF
TRDJ3 TRDD3 TRDV2 medium-sized TGTGCCTGTGACAGTACTGGGGGATACCGAAGCTCCTGGGACACCCGACAGATGTTTTTC CACDSTGGYRSSWDTRQMFF
TRDJ1 TRDD3 TRDV2 medium-sized TGTGCCTGTGACACCGTAGAATATACTGGGGGATACGGCGATAAACTCATCTTT CACDTVEYTGGYGDKLIF
TRDJ1 TRDD3 TRDV2 medium-sized TGTGCCTGTGACCCTCTACTGGGGGATGCAAAAATGTACACCGATAAACTCATCTTT CACDPLLGDAKMYTDKLIF
TRDJ1 TRDD3 TRDV2 large TGTGCCTGTGACGCCGTACTGGGGGATACGCGGGACACCGATAAACTCATCTTT CACDAVLGDTRDTDKLIF
TRDJ3 TRDD3 TRDV2 few TGTGCCTGTGACCCTCTACTGGGGGATACAATCTCCTGGGACACCCGACAGATGTTTTTC CACDPLLGDTISWDTRQMFF
TRDJ3 NA TRDV2 few TGTGCCTGTGACCCCGCTGGGCTGGGCTCCTGGGACACCCGACAGATGTTTTTC CACDPAGLGSWDTRQMFF
TRDJ3 TRDD3 TRDV2 few TGTGCCTGTGACACCTTAAACCTGGGGGATACGCGACCCACCTGGGACACCCGACAGATGTTTTTC CACDTLNLGDTRPTWDTRQMFF